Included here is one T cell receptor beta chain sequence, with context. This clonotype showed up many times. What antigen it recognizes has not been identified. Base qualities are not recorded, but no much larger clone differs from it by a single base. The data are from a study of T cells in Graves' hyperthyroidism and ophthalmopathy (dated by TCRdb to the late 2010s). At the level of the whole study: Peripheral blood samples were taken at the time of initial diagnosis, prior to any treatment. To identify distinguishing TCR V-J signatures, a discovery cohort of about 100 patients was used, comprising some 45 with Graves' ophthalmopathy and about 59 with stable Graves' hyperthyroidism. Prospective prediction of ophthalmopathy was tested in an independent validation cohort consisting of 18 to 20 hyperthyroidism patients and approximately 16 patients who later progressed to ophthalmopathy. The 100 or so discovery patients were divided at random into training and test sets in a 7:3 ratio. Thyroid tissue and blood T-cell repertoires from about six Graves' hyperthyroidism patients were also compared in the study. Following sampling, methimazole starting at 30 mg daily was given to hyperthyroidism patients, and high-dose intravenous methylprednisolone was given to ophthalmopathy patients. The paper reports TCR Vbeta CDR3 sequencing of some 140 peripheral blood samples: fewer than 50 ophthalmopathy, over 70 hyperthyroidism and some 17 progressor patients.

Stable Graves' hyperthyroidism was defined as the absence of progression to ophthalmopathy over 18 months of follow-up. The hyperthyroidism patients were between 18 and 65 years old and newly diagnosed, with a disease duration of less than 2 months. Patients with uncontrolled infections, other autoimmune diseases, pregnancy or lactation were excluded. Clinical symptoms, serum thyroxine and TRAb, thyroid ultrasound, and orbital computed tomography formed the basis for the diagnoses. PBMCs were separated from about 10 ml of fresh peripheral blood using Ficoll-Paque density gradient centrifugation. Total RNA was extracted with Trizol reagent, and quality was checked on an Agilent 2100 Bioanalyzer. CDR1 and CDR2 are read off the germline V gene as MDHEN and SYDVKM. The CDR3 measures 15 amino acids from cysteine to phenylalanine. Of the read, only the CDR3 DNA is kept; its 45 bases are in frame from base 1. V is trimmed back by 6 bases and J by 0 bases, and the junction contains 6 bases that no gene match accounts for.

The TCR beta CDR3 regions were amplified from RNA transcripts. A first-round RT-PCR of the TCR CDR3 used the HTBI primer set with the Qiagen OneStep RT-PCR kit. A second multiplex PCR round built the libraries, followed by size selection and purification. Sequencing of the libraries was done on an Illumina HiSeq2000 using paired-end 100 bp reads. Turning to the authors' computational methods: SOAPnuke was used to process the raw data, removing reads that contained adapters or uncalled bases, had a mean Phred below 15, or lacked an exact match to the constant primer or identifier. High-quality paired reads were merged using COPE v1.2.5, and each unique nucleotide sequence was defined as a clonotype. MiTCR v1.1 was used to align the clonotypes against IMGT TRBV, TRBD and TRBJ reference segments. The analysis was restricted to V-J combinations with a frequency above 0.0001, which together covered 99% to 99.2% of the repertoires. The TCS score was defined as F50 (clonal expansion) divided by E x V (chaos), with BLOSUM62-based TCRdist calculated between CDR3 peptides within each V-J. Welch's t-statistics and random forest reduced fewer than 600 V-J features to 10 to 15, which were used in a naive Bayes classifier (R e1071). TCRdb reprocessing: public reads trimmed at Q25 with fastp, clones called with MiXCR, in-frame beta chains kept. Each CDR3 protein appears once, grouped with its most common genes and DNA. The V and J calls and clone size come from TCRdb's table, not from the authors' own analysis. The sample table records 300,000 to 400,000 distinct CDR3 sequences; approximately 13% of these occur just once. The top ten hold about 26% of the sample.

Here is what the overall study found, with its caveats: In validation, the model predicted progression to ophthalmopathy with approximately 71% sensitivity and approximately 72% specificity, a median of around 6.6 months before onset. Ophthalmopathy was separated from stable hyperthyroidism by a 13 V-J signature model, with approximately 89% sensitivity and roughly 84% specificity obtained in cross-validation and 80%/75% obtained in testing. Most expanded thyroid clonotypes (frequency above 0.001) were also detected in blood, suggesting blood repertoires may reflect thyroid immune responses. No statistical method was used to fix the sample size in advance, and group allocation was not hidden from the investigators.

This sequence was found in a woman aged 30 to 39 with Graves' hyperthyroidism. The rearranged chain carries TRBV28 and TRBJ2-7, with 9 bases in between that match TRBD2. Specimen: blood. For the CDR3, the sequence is CASRGSGRTSYEQYF. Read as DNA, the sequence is TGTGCCAGCAGAGGGAGCGGGAGGACCTCCTACGAGCAGTACTTC.